These T cell receptor beta chains were read from a single sample in a study of Ad26.COV2.S vaccination and SARS-CoV-2 variants. Sequenced by immunoSEQ multiplex PCR; TCRdb stores in-frame clones only, minus some. The sample carries 510,000 or so clones, around 90% recorded once. Specimen: peripheral blood, collected in a trial of Ad26.COV2.S vaccine versus placebo. These receptors were taken from a person aged 18-65 years who received the Ad26.COV2.S COVID-19 vaccine or a placebo. Both conserved end residues are part of each CDR3. D genes are given only for firm matches. Expanded clones get a size class; other rows say once, few or many, or leave the size out.

J gene | clone size | D gene | V gene | CDR3 DNA | CDR3 protein
TRBJ2-2 | NA | TRBD1 | TRBV15 | TGTGCCACCAGCCGGGACAGGGAAGTCGGGGAGCTGTTTTTT | CATSRDREVGELFF
TRBJ2-2 | NA | TRBD2 | TRBV10-3 | TGTGCCATCAGGCTAGCGGGAGACCCCGGGGAGCTGTTTTTT | CAIRLAGDPGELFF
TRBJ2-1 | NA | NA | TRBV10-3 | TGTGCCATCTCTCGGTACCGACCGGGAGTAAAGACCTACAATGAGCAGTTCTTC | CAISRYRPGVKTYNEQFF
TRBJ1-2 | NA | NA | TRBV11-2 | TGTGCCAGCAGCTTAGGGACTAACTATGGCTACACCTTC | CASSLGTNYGYTF
TRBJ1-2 | few | NA | TRBV7-9 | TGTGCCAGCAGCTCCCAGGGTGTCTATGGCTACACCTTC | CASSSQGVYGYTF
TRBJ1-5 | NA | NA | TRBV18 | TGTGCCAGCTCGAAAACGGACTCGAATCAGCCCCAGCATTTT | CASSKTDSNQPQHF
TRBJ2-1 | NA | TRBD2 | TRBV9 | TGTGCCAGCAGCGTAGGACTAGCGGGGAGGGGCTCCTACAATGAGCAGTTCTTC | CASSVGLAGRGSYNEQFF
TRBJ2-7 | NA | NA | TRBV7-2 | TGTGCCAGCAGCGACCGCAGGGGGGACTACGAGCAGTACTTC | CASSDRRGDYEQYF
TRBJ2-7 | NA | TRBD2 | TRBV5-4 | TGTGCCAGCAGCCTAGCGGGAGGGCCAAACGAGCAGTACTTC | CASSLAGGPNEQYF
TRBJ2-3 | NA | TRBD2 | TRBV7-2 | TGTGCCAGCAGCTCGGCCATCTTAGCGGGAGGTGATACGCAGTATTTT | CASSSAILAGGDTQYF